One T cell receptor beta chain is described in this entry. These data are taken from a study of cytomegalovirus exposure and HLA in healthy donors. Turning to the study itself: Within the Caucasian-associated ancestry cluster were 81% of the approximately 400 genotyped donors.

The primer mix had 60 Vbeta and 13 Jbeta primers. Profiled with immunoSEQ multiplex PCR; TCRdb holds only in-frame clones, not every one. The data show some 140,000 clones, around 80% seen once. Trimming removed 0 bases at V and 4 bases at J, with 17 bases between. This CDR3 comprises 16 residues. Germline CDR1 SGHDT, CDR2 YYEEEE. V is TRBV5-6 and J is TRBJ2-7; a weak D match, TRBD2 (6 bases). Sequencing was performed on PBMCs. The sequence was obtained from a middle-aged man in good health and CMV-seropositive. The CDR3 DNA reads as TGTGCCAGCAGCTTGGCTGCGGACTACCTTCCATACGAGCAGTACTTC. Amino acid sequence: CASSLAADYLPYEQYF.